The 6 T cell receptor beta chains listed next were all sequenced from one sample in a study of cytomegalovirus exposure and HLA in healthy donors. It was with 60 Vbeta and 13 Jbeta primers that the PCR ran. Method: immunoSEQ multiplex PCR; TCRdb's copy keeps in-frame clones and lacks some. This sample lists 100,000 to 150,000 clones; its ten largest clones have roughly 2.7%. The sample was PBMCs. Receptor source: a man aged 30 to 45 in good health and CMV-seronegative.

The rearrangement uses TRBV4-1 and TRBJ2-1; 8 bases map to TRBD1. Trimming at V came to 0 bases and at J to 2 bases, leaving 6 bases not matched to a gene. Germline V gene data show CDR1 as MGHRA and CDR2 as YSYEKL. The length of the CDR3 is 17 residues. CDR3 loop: CASSQDLTGGTYNEQFF. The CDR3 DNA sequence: TGCGCCAGCAGCCAAGATCTAACAGGGGGGACCTACAATGAGCAGTTCTTC.

In DNA form, the CDR3 reads TGTGCCAGCAGCTTAGCCATGACTAGTGCCGAGCAGTACTTC. It encodes CASSLAMTSAEQYF. The chain employs TRBV7-8 and TRBJ2-7, with TRBD2 as a possible D gene (6 bases). The CDR3 runs to 14 residues. Trimming took off 0 bases at V and 6 bases at J, with 12 bases between the two ends. The germline V gene has CDR1 SGHVS and CDR2 FQNEAQ.

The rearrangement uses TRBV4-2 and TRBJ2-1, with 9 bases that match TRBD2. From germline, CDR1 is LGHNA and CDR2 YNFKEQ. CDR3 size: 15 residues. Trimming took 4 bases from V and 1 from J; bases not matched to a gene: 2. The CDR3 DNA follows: TGTGCCAGCAGCCTTAGCGGGAGTTCCTACAATGAGCAGTTCTTC. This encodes CASSLSGSSYNEQFF.

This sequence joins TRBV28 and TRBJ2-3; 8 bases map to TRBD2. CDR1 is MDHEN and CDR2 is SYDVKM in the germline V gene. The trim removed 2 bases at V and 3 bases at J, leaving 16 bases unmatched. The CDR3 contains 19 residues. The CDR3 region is CASSLRYTGRADRTDTQYF. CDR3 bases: TGTGCCAGCAGTTTAAGATATACCGGGAGGGCCGATAGGACAGATACGCAGTATTTT. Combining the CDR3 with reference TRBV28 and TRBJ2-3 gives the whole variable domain DVKVTQSSRYLVKRTGEKVFLECVQDMDHENMFWYRQDPGLGLRLIYFSYDVKMKEKGDIPEGYSVSREKKERFSLILESASTNQTSMYLCASSLRYTGRADRTDTQYFGPGTRLTVL.

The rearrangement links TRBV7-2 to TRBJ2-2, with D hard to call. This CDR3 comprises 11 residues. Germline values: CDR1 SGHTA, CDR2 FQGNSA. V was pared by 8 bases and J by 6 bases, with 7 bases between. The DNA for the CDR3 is TGTGCCAGCCGTCTCCCCGGGGAGCTGTTTTTT. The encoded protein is CASRLPGELFF.

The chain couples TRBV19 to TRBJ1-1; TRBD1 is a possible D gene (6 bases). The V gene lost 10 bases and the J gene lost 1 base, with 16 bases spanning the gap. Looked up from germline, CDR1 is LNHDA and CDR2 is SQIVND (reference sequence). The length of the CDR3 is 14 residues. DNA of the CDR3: TGTGCCACCGGGGGGCCGCGGGAGAACACTGAAGCTTTCTTT. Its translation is CATGGPRENTEAFF.